This TCR beta chain appears in the sequencing data of a study of identical twins. Whole-study results and caveats: There were fewer insertions in abundant cord blood beta clonotypes, but memory repertoires showed no such pattern. Without tracking the same donors, conclusions rested on cross-sectional statistical analysis. Twin sharing of out-of-frame TCR alpha was underestimated by models in monozygotic pairs.

A universal primer site was created by template switching, with the cDNA bearing unique molecular identifiers. MiXCR, run by TCRdb on the 5' RACE reads, gives a single entry per CDR3 protein. The table includes about 700,000 distinct CDR3 sequences, 5.5% to 7.5% detected once. This CDR3 is built from 16 residues. Germline CDR1 reads MGHRA; CDR2 reads YSYEKL. Trimming took 5 bases from V and 0 from J, leaving 15 bases between them. This clonotype has a count of ten or more. As yet, its antigen is unknown. This chain links TRBV4-1 with TRBJ2-3; D possibly corresponds to TRBD2 (6 bases). The TCR comes from a man aged 18 to 29 in good health. The material sequenced was naive T cells sorted from blood. The CDR3, as DNA: TGCGCCAGCAGCTTATCAGCGGGTACTAGCACAGATACGCAGTATTTT. It is translated as CASSLSAGTSTDTQYF.